These 14 T cell receptor beta chains share one sample of origin, sequenced in a study of blood T cell repertoires in COVID-19. Data came from immunoSEQ multiplex PCR; TCRdb stores just in-frame clones and leaves some out. The sample yields 70,000 to 95,000 clones, 80% to 90% seen once. Material for sequencing was peripheral blood. These receptors were obtained from a human donor in a cohort sampled during active COVID-19.

The chain recombines TRBV11-2 with TRBJ1-1; 7 bases fit TRBD1. From germline, CDR1 is SGHAT and CDR2 FQNNGV. The V gene end was trimmed by 5 bases and the J gene end by 7 bases; junction bases not matched to a gene: 7. This CDR3 has 13 amino acids. As DNA, the CDR3 is TGTGCCAGCAGCCTACAGGGGCCGGGTGAAGCTTTCTTT. This gives the protein CASSLQGPGEAFF.

In the case of this clone: This CDR3 is also generated by other DNA sequences in the sample. The rearrangement uses TRBV29-1 and TRBJ1-1; 8 nucleotides agree with TRBD1. The CDR3 is made up of 16 amino acids. In germline, CDR1 is SQVTM, CDR2 ANQGSEA. After removal of 4 bases from V and 10 bases from J, the junction contained 20 bases not matched to a gene. The CDR3 spells CSVAIQTGGLGGPAFF. DNA of the CDR3: TGCAGCGTTGCTATACAAACAGGGGGTTTGGGGGGACCAGCTTTCTTT.

V usage is TRBV5-1 and J usage is TRBJ2-1; no clear D gene. This CDR3 spans 12 amino acids. Per germline, CDR1 SGHRS and CDR2 YFSETQ. V was pared by 5 bases and J by 5 bases, with 8 bases between. The CDR3 DNA sequence: TGCGCCAGCAGACCCCAGAACAATGAGCAGTTCTTC. Its translation: CASRPQNNEQFF.

The chain joins TRBV20-1 to TRBJ2-5; D is unresolved. Trimming took off 0 bases at V and 7 bases at J, with 6 bases between the two ends. This CDR3 spans 11 amino acids. Per the germline V gene, CDR1 is DFQATT and CDR2 is SNEGSKA (reference sequence). CDR3 coding DNA: TGCAGTGCTAGAGATCGCGGGACCCAGTACTTC. Translation gives CSARDRGTQYF.

V is TRBV6-6 and J is TRBJ2-1, with 9 bases lining up with TRBD2. Germline CDR1 is MNHNY and CDR2 is SVGAGI (reference sequence). The trim removed 2 bases at V and 7 bases at J, leaving 6 bases unmatched. The CDR3 covers 15 residues. In DNA form, the CDR3 reads TGTGCCAGCAGTTACGGAGCGGGGGGTTGGAATGAGCAGTTCTTC. As protein: CASSYGAGGWNEQFF.

The V call is TRBV29-1, the J call TRBJ2-2, with 16 bases aligning to TRBD2. There are 17 residues in the CDR3. From germline, CDR1 is SQVTM and CDR2 ANQGSEA. V gave up 6 bases and J gave up 5 bases; unmatched junction bases: 9. The CDR3 is CSVGTSGGARRTGELFF. CDR3 sequence (DNA): TGCAGCGTCGGGACTAGCGGGGGGGCTAGAAGGACCGGGGAGCTGTTTTTT.

Turning to this clone: A much larger clonotype is one base distant, so this may be a read error. The chain carries TRBV5-1 and TRBJ2-7, with D perhaps matching TRBD2 (5 bases). CDR1 and CDR2 from the germline V gene are SGHRS and YFSETQ. The CDR3 is 12 residues long. Between the trimmed V and J ends, which lost 4 bases and 5 bases, there was a span of 10 bases. As DNA, the CDR3 is TGCGCCAGCAGCCTGCCCGGGGACGAGCAGTACTTC. Translation gives CASSLPGDEQYF.

The genes are TRBV5-1 and TRBJ2-5, with D possibly being TRBD2 (6 bases). The CDR3 runs 13 residues. Trimming removed 4 bases from V and 1 base from J, with 8 bases in between. Germline V gives CDR1 SGHRS, CDR2 YFSETQ. In DNA form, the CDR3 reads TGCGCCAGCAGCCCCGGGAGCCAAGAGACCCAGTACTTC. It is translated as CASSPGSQETQYF.

The chain uses TRBV19 and TRBJ1-1; D is possibly TRBD1 (6 bases). The CDR3 spans 15 residues. Trimming stripped 6 bases from V and 0 bases from J, with 14 bases between. Germline V CDR1 and CDR2: LNHDA, SQIVND (reference sequence). Here the CDR3 DNA reads TGTGCCAGTAGAAACAGGGCCTTGATGAACACTGAAGCTTTCTTT. The encoded protein is CASRNRALMNTEAFF.

This clone was seen once. J is TRBJ1-1 and V is TRBV7-2; unclear D gene. Per the germline V gene, CDR1 is SGHTA and CDR2 is FQGNSA. V lost 2 bases to trimming and J lost 5 bases, with 9 bases between them. The CDR3 sequence is 13 residues long. Written as DNA, the CDR3 is TGTGCCAGCAGCTTATCCCGGGAAACTGAAGCTTTCTTT. Amino acids: CASSLSRETEAFF.

V gene TRBV27 combines with J gene TRBJ2-4; TRBD2 matches at 13 bases. The length of the CDR3 is 16 residues. The V gene end was trimmed by 0 bases and the J gene end by 7 bases; junction bases not matched to a gene: 3. Per germline, CDR1 MNHEY and CDR2 SMNVEV (reference sequence). CDR3 in DNA: TGTGCCAGCAGTTTATCGGCGACTAGCGGGGGGAACATTCAGTACTTC. Residues: CASSLSATSGGNIQYF.

The chain carries TRBV6-2 or TRBV6-3 and TRBJ2-5; possible D gene TRBD2, 7 bases. Deletions cut 2 bases from V and 4 bases from J, with 14 bases between. Germline V gene sequence: CDR1 MNHEY, CDR2 SVGEGT. The CDR3 length is 15 residues. The CDR3 sequence is CASSYVAGASETQYF. In nucleotides, the CDR3 is TGTGCCAGCAGTTACGTCGCGGGGGCGTCAGAGACCCAGTACTTC.

This clone showed up just a few times. The J gene is TRBJ1-6, the V gene TRBV5-6, with D possibly matching TRBD1 (6 bases). Looked up from germline, CDR1 is SGHDT and CDR2 is YYEEEE. This CDR3 is 17 amino acids long. The V gene lost 4 bases and the J gene lost 9 bases, with 23 bases spanning the gap. This chain's CDR3 is CASSGELDRPVGSPLHF. As DNA, the CDR3 is TGTGCCAGCAGCGGCGAACTTGACAGGCCAGTGGGTTCACCCCTCCACTTT.

This rearrangement joins TRBV10-3 to TRBJ2-3, with 8 nucleotides matching TRBD2. V lost 3 bases, J lost 1 base, and 6 bases stayed unmatched. The CDR3 spans 16 residues. The germline CDR1 and CDR2 sequences are ENHRY and SYGVKD. The CDR3 here is CAISDGLAGRTDTQYF. The CDR3 nucleotides read TGTGCCATCAGTGACGGCTTAGCGGGGCGCACAGATACGCAGTATTTT.